Shown below are 25 T cell receptor beta chains from a single sample sequenced in a study of beta chain features in type 1 diabetes. Study-wide points: Moderate but significant shortening of TCRB CDR3s was recorded in all four CD4+ subsets from Type 1 diabetes patients.

Expressed TCRB transcripts were sequenced, since all the RNA that had been isolated was reverse transcribed. Clones were sequenced by immunoSEQ multiplex PCR, and TCRdb holds only the in-frame ones, with some missing. This table holds around 180,000 clones, about 8% found once. These receptors are not linked to any known antigen. The specimen sequenced was central memory CD4+ T cells from blood. These receptors originate from a middle-aged woman with type 1 diabetes.

The gene calls are TRBV23-1 and TRBJ2-1, with 16 bases that match TRBD2. TRBV23-1 is classed as an ORF, of uncertain function. V was clipped by 2 bases and J by 2 bases; unmatched bases: 3. The CDR3 is 18 residues long. DNA of the CDR3: TGCGCCAGCAGTCAACCGGGACTAGCGGGAGGGGCCTACAATGAGCAGTTCTTC. This sequence encodes CASSQPGLAGGAYNEQFF.

This clone appeared a few times. The chain employs TRBV5-1 and TRBJ2-3, with 10 nucleotides matching TRBD2. Germline-derived CDR1 and CDR2 are SGHRS and YFSETQ. V shed 1 base and J 6 bases; nucleotides not matched to a gene: 8. CDR3 size: 16 residues. The CDR3 reads CASSLWTSGVVDTQYF. Here the CDR3 DNA reads TGCGCCAGCAGCTTGTGGACTAGCGGCGTAGTTGATACGCAGTATTTT.

This clone was observed a few times. The V gene is TRBV2, the J gene TRBJ2-1; unclear D gene. The CDR3 has 15 amino acids. The germline V gene encodes CDR1 SNHLY and CDR2 FYNNEI. The V gene lost 4 bases and the J gene lost 0 bases, with 10 bases spanning the gap. CDR3 protein: CASSGVGLSYNEQFF. Written as DNA, the CDR3 is TGTGCCAGCAGTGGGGTTGGGCTCTCCTACAATGAGCAGTTCTTC.

This clone occurred a few times. The chain recombines TRBV5-1 with TRBJ2-7; D is perhaps TRBD1 (5 bases). This CDR3 comprises 16 residues. Per germline, CDR1 SGHRS and CDR2 YFSETQ. V was trimmed by 4 bases and J by 3 bases, leaving 20 bases between them. The chain's CDR3 is CASSIGAGSQGYEQYF. CDR3 bases: TGCGCCAGCAGCATTGGGGCCGGGTCCCAGGGCTACGAGCAGTACTTC.

The chain carries TRBV11-3 and TRBJ1-1, with unresolved D. Trimming took 4 bases from V and 5 from J, leaving 8 bases between them. Germline assignment: CDR1 SGHNT and CDR2 YENEEA. CDR3 size: 12 residues. The CDR3 is CASSSKRTEAFF. CDR3 DNA sequence: TGTGCCAGCAGCTCTAAACGGACTGAAGCTTTCTTT.

The J gene is TRBJ1-2, the V gene TRBV28; weak D call: TRBD1 (6 bases). With 2 bases removed from V and 4 bases from J, the gap between germline ends came to 14 bases. CDR1 is MDHEN and CDR2 is SYDVKM in the germline V gene. The CDR3 is made up of 15 amino acids. The CDR3 is CASSLPTGMPYGYTF. The CDR3 DNA follows: TGTGCCAGCAGTTTACCCACAGGGATGCCCTATGGCTACACCTTC.

V is TRBV9 and J is TRBJ1-2; D possibly corresponds to TRBD1 (5 bases). Trimming pared 3 bases from V and 4 bases from J, leaving 13 bases between. Germline values: CDR1 SGDLS, CDR2 YYNGEE. This CDR3 is built from 14 residues. Here the CDR3 reads CASSAPDRFYGYTF. The CDR3 DNA follows: TGTGCCAGCAGCGCCCCCGACAGATTCTATGGCTACACCTTC.

The chain recombines TRBV18 with TRBJ1-1, with TRBD1 as a possible D gene (5 bases). CDR1 is KGHSH and CDR2 is LQKENI in the germline V gene. The V gene lost 3 bases and the J gene lost 0 bases, with 8 bases spanning the gap. The length of the CDR3 is 14 residues. As DNA, the CDR3 is TGTGCCAGCTCACCTGACAGCATGAACACTGAAGCTTTCTTT. This gives the protein CASSPDSMNTEAFF.

This chain connects TRBV28 to TRBJ2-1, with 7 bases that match TRBD2. There are 12 residues in the CDR3. Per the germline V gene, CDR1 is MDHEN and CDR2 is SYDVKM. V trimming: 8 bases; J trimming: 3 bases; junction bases outside the gene matches: 1. CDR3 DNA sequence: TGTGCCAGCCAGCGGGGCTACAATGAGCAGTTCTTC. This codes for CASQRGYNEQFF.

This clone came up a few times. The CDR3 coding sequence is TGTGCCAGCAGCTATCATGGGACAGACACTGAAGCTTTCTTT. Translating it yields CASSYHGTDTEAFF. The chain links TRBV7-9 to TRBJ1-1, with 7 positions matching TRBD1. Germline-derived CDR1 and CDR2 are SEHNR and FQNEAQ (reference sequence). The CDR3 is 14 residues long. V was clipped by 4 bases and J by 3 bases; unmatched bases: 5.

CDR3 sequence reads: CASSITGGDTGELFF. The CDR3 DNA reads as TGTGCCAGCAGCATTACAGGGGGAGACACCGGGGAGCTGTTTTTT. The chain links TRBV7-3 to TRBJ2-2; 8 bases align to TRBD1. The CDR3 is 15 residues long. In germline, CDR1 is SGHTA, CDR2 FQGTGA. J was trimmed by 3 bases and V by 5 bases; bases with no gene match: 5.

The rearrangement uses TRBV27 and TRBJ2-1; D is possibly TRBD2 (6 bases). CDR1 and CDR2 from the germline V gene are MNHEY and SMNVEV (reference sequence). The length of the CDR3 is 13 residues. Trimming left V 2 bases short and J 6 bases short, with 8 bases between. The DNA for the CDR3 is TGTGCCAGCAGTTTAACCGGGGGCAATGAGCAGTTCTTC. It codes for CASSLTGGNEQFF.

The chain joins TRBV6-5 to TRBJ2-7; D is ambiguous. Looked up from germline, CDR1 is MNHEY and CDR2 is SVGAGI. V was pared by 5 bases and J by 0 bases, with 11 bases between. This CDR3 region has 14 residues. CDR3 loop: CASSRGLSSYEQYF. For the CDR3, the DNA is TGTGCCAGCAGTCGCGGTTTGAGCTCCTACGAGCAGTACTTC.

V and J are TRBV9 and TRBJ2-3; TRBD2 aligns across 10 bases. This CDR3 region has 15 residues. CDR1 is SGDLS, CDR2 YYNGEE, per germline. The junction had 4 bases not matched to a gene; V was cut back by 3 bases and J by 3 bases. This CDR3 is CASSDSSGGTDTQYF. The CDR3 coding sequence is TGTGCCAGCAGCGATTCTAGCGGGGGAACAGATACGCAGTATTTT. The full variable domain, with the rest looked up from reference TRBV9 and TRBJ2-3, is DSGVTQTPKHLITATGQRVTLRCSPRSGDLSVYWYQQSLDQGLQFLIQYYNGEERAKGNILERFSAQQFPDLHSELNLSSLELGDSALYFCASSDSSGGTDTQYFGPGTRLTVL.

There are a few counts of this clone. The chain joins TRBV6-5 to TRBJ1-2; 11 nucleotides align to TRBD1. This CDR3 has 13 amino acids. Germline-derived CDR1 and CDR2 are MNHEY and SVGAGI. J gave up 7 bases and V 6 bases, and 4 bases lay outside the gene matches. The DNA of the CDR3 is TGTGCCAGCAGGGACGGGACAGGGGGTGGCTACACCTTC. Translating gives CASRDGTGGGYTF.

This clone was counted a few times. The rearrangement links TRBV18 to TRBJ2-7, with D tentatively TRBD2 (6 bases). The V gene's germline CDR1 is KGHSH and CDR2 LQKENI. This CDR3 contains 13 residues. Trimming removed 3 bases from V and 2 bases from J, with 8 bases in between. The CDR3 protein is CASSPPGAYEQYF. CDR3 nucleotides: TGTGCCAGCTCACCGCCGGGGGCCTACGAGCAGTACTTC.

J is TRBJ1-3 and V is TRBV28; 7 nucleotides match TRBD1. The CDR3 contains 15 residues. From germline, CDR1 is MDHEN and CDR2 SYDVKM. The trim removed 3 bases at V and 2 bases at J, leaving 4 bases unmatched. The CDR3: CASSLGRGTGNTIYF. The DNA of the CDR3 is TGTGCCAGCAGTTTGGGCAGGGGGACTGGAAACACCATATATTTT.

The chain uses TRBV6-4 and TRBJ2-4; 8 bases map to TRBD1. Germline V gives CDR1 MRHNA, CDR2 SNTAGT. The CDR3 length is 14 residues. Trimming took 0 bases from V and 7 from J; bases not matched to a gene: 2. The CDR3 DNA reads TGTGCCAGCAGTGACTCCCAGGGGGCGAACATTCAGTACTTC. Amino acids: CASSDSQGANIQYF.

The chain employs TRBV21-1 and TRBJ1-1. TRBV21-1 is a listed pseudogene. The CDR3 sequence is 13 residues long. This CDR3 is CASSKVLRSGAFF. The CDR3 DNA is TGTGCCAGCAGCAAAGTTCTACGGAGTGGAGCTTTCTTT.

The V call is TRBV30, the J call TRBJ1-2; weak D call: TRBD1 (6 bases). This CDR3 is 12 amino acids long. V was trimmed by 3 bases and J by 6 bases, leaving 11 bases between them. Germline lookup yields CDR1 GTSNPN and CDR2 SVGIG (reference sequence). The CDR3: CAWSPTGNGYTF. CDR3 nucleotides: TGTGCCTGGAGCCCCACAGGGAATGGCTACACCTTC.

This chain joins TRBV15 and TRBJ1-1, with D maybe TRBD1 (5 bases). The germline V gene has CDR1 LNHNV and CDR2 YYDKDF (reference sequence). V lost 1 base and J lost 6, with 9 bases in between. The CDR3 sequence is 13 residues long. CDR3 protein: CATSRGRRAEAFF. The CDR3 DNA reads as TGTGCCACCAGCAGAGGTCGCAGGGCTGAAGCTTTCTTT.

This clone was seen many times. Different DNA sequences within this sample yield the same CDR3. The genes are TRBV28 and TRBJ1-2; 8 nucleotides match TRBD1. The CDR3 length is 13 residues. V shed 6 bases and J 7 bases; nucleotides not matched to a gene: 7. Germline values: CDR1 MDHEN, CDR2 SYDVKM. CDR3 sequence (DNA): TGTGCCAGCAGCCTGGACAGGGACGGTGGCTACACCTTC. Its translation: CASSLDRDGGYTF.

This clone was counted only a few times. The rearrangement joins TRBV15 to TRBJ1-1; no definite D call. The germline gives CDR1 LNHNV, CDR2 YYDKDF (reference sequence). V lost 0 bases, J lost 12 bases, and 11 bases lay in between. The CDR3 has 12 residues. The CDR3 loop reads CATSRDGYSTFF. CDR3 bases: TGTGCCACCAGCAGAGATGGTTATAGTACTTTCTTT.

There are a few counts of this clone. V is TRBV4-3 and J is TRBJ1-2; a possible D gene is TRBD1 (5 bases). The V gene lost 1 base and the J gene lost 5 bases, with 11 bases spanning the gap. Looked up from germline, CDR1 is LGHNA and CDR2 is YSLEER. The CDR3 has 14 amino acids. CDR3 coding DNA: TGCGCCAGCAGCCAAGGAGACAGACCATATGGCTACACCTTC. Amino acid sequence: CASSQGDRPYGYTF.

This chain joins TRBV7-8 and TRBJ2-1, with D uncertain. Trimming shortened V by 5 bases and J by 9 bases, and 8 bases separated the two germline ends. Germline V gene data show CDR1 as SGHVS and CDR2 as FQNEAQ. The CDR3 has 11 residues. CDR3 amino acids: CASSLVSEQFF. The CDR3 DNA reads as TGTGCCAGCAGCCTGGTGAGTGAGCAGTTCTTC.